The sequence of this TCR beta chain was determined in a study of blood T cell repertoires in COVID-19. The length of the CDR3 is 12 residues. Trimming left V 4 bases short and J 7 bases short, with 11 bases between. Germline CDR1 reads MGHRA; CDR2 reads YSYEKL. Per the original methods: Reference gene primer amplification gave estimated nucleated cell counts. Clones were sequenced by immunoSEQ multiplex PCR, and TCRdb holds only the in-frame ones, with some missing. V and J calls and clone size are as listed in that table; D and trimming were resolved from the DNA. The repertoire has approximately 88,000 clones, approximately 90% of them found once; the top ten carry around 15%.

The clonotype originates from a male donor with acute or convalescent COVID-19. The chain is built from TRBV4-1 and TRBJ2-7, with a tentative D call TRBD2 (5 bases). Source material: peripheral blood. The CDR3 DNA sequence: TGCGCCAGCAGCCGCTCGGGGTGGGAGCAGTACTTC. It is translated as CASSRSGWEQYF.